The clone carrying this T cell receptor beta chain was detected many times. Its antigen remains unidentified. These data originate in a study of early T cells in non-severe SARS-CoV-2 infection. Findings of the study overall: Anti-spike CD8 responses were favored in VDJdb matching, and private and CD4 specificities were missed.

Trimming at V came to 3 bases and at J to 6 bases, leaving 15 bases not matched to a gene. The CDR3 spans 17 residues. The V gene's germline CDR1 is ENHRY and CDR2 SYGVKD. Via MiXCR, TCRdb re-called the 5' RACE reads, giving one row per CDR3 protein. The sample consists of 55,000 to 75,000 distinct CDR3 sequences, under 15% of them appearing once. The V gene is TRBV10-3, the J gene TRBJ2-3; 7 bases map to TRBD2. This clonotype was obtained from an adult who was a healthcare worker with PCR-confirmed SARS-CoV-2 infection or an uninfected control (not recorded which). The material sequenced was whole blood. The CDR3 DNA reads TGTGCCATCAGTGACCCGATGACTAGCTCCTACCGCGATACGCAGTATTTT. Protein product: CAISDPMTSSYRDTQYF.